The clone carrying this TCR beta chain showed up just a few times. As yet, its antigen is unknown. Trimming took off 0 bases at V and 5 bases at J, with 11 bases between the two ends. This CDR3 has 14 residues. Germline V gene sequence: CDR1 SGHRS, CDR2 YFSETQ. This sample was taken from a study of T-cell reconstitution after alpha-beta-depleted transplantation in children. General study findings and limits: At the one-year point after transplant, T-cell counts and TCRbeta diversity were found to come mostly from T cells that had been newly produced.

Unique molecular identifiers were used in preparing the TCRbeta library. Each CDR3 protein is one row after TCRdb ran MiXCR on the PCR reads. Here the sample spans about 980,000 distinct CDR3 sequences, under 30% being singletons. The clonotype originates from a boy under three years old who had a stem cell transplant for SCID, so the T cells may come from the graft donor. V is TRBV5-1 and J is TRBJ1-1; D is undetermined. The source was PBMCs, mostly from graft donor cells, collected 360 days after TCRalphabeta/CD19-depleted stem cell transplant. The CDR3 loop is CASSLVVGATEAFF. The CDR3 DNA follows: TGCGCCAGCAGCTTGGTTGTGGGCGCGACTGAAGCTTTCTTT.